The T cell receptor beta chain described here comes from a study of OX40 agonist ivuxolimab in advanced cancers. Study-level findings and limits: Dose levels from 0.1 to 3.0 mg/kg saw CD4+ and CD8+ blood T cells expand clonally by week 6. Among the nonresponders, some also had low normalized T-cell clonal expansion.

Germline lookup yields CDR1 SGHNT and CDR2 YYREEE (reference sequence). CDR3 length: 16 amino acids. Losses at the gene ends were 4 bases for V and 7 bases for J; bases not matched to a gene: 12. With autoimmune disease history or systemic immunosuppression, patients were excluded. This table comes from immunoSEQ multiplex PCR, and its TCRdb copy is limited to in-frame clones, with some not included. The sample records about 67,000 clones, 70% to 90% being singletons. In this sample, this clone turned up once. What it recognizes is unknown. This receptor was taken from an adult with an advanced solid tumor such as melanoma, head and neck, liver or kidney cancer. Material: CD4+ or CD8+ T cells sorted from blood, obtained in a trial of the OX40 agonist ivuxolimab. V usage is TRBV5-4 and J usage is TRBJ2-1; 9 bases agree with TRBD1. CDR3: CASSTRQGGLRNEQFF. CDR3 DNA sequence: TGTGCCAGCAGCACCCGACAGGGGGGTTTAAGGAATGAGCAGTTCTTC. Full variable domain (missing parts from reference TRBV5-4 and TRBJ2-1): ETGVTQSPTHLIKTRGQQVTLRCSSQSGHNTVSWYQQALGQGPQFIFQYYREEENGRGNFPPRFSGLQFPNYSSELNVNALELDDSALYLCASSTRQGGLRNEQFFGPGTRLTVL.